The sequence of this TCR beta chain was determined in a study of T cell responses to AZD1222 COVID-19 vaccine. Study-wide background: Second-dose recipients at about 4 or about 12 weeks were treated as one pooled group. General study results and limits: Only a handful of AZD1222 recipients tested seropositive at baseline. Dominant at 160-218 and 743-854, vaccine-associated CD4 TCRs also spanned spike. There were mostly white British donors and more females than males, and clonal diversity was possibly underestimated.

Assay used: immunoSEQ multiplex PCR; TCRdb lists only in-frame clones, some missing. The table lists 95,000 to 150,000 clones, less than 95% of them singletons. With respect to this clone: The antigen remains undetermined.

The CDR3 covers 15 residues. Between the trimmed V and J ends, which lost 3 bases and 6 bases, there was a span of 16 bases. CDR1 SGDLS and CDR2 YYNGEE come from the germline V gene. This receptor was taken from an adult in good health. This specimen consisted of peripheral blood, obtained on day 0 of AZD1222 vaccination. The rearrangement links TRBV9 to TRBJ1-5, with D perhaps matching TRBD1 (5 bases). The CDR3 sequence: CASSAEGGEGQPQHF. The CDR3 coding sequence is TGTGCCAGCAGCGCCGAGGGAGGGGAGGGTCAGCCCCAGCATTTT.